This T cell receptor beta chain was recorded in a study of T cells after yellow fever vaccination. Looking at the study overall: SMART-Seq v4 Ultra Low Input prepared libraries from low-cell fractions.

A process of 5'RACE template switching, which added a universal primer site and UMIs, was used to make TCR cDNA. TCRdb reprocessed the 5' RACE reads with MiXCR, giving one entry per CDR3 protein. The sample yields about 320,000 distinct CDR3 sequences, about 6.9% seen once. The study's findings and limits: When the response was secondary, it was weaker but reached its peak faster, day 5 versus 15. Across the CD4 and CD8 compartments, a small share of clonotypes was present in both.

This clonotype came up many times. Antigen unknown. V lost 5 bases, J lost 5 bases, and 15 bases lay in between. Germline CDR1 DFQATT, CDR2 SNEGSKA (reference sequence). The CDR3 is 13 amino acids. This chain links TRBV20-1 with TRBJ1-1; TRBD1 is a possible D gene (5 bases). Here the sequenced sample was PBMCs, taken roughly seven weeks after the first yellow fever vaccination. The TCR sequence derives from a man aged 18 to 30 who received the YFV17D yellow fever vaccine. DNA for the CDR3: TGCAGTGCTCCCTGGGGCGCGGGGACTGAAGCTTTCTTT. This codes for CSAPWGAGTEAFF.